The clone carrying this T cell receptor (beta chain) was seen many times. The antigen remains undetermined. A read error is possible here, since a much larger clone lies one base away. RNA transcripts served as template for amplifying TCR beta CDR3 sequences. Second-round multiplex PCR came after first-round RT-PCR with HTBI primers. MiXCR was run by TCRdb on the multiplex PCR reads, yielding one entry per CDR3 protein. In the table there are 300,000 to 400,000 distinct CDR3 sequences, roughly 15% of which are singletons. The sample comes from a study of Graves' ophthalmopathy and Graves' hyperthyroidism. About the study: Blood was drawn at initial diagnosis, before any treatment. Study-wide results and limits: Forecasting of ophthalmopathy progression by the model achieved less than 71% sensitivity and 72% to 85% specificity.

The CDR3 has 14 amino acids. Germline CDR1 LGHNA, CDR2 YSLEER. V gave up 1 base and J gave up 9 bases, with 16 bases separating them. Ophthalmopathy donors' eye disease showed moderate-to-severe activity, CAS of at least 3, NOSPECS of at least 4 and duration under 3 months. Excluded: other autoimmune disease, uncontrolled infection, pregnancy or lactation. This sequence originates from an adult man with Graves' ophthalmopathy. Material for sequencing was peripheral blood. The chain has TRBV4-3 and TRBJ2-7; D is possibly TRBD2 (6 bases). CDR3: CASSQATGAWGQYF. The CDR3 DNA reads TGCGCCAGCAGCCAAGCGACGGGAGCTTGGGGGCAGTACTTC.